The 17 T cell receptor beta chains presented below share a single source sample, sequenced in a study of chemoradiotherapy in HPV16-positive cancers. Using immunoSEQ multiplex PCR, the repertoire was profiled, and TCRdb retains in-frame clones only, with some absent. The sample consists of about 13,000 clones, around 85% of them appearing once. The sequences come from blood, collected from a patient who underwent chemoradiotherapy. These receptor sequences come from a human donor with HPV-associated anogenital cancer.

This clone is a singleton in its sample. The V gene is TRBV7-9, the J gene TRBJ1-5; TRBD1 agrees at 7 bases. From germline, CDR1 is SEHNR and CDR2 FQNEAQ (reference sequence). This CDR3 comprises 14 residues. Trimming took 5 bases from V and 5 from J; bases not matched to a gene: 6. CDR3 protein: CASSRGGWHQPQHF. The CDR3 DNA reads as TGTGCCAGCAGCCGAGGGGGCTGGCATCAGCCCCAGCATTTT.

The V gene is TRBV7-2, the J gene TRBJ1-2; 10 nucleotides line up with TRBD1. CDR3 size: 18 residues. The V and J ends lost 2 bases and 4 bases, in that order; junction bases with no gene match: 13. Germline CDR1 is SGHTA and CDR2 is FQGNSA. The CDR3 sequence is CASSLRRGQGPLFYGYTF. The CDR3 nucleotides read TGTGCCAGCAGCTTAAGGAGGGGACAGGGGCCGCTATTCTATGGCTACACCTTC. Looking up the rest from reference TRBV7-2 and TRBJ1-2 gives the full variable domain: GAGVSQSPSNKVTEKGKDVELRCDPISGHTALYWYRQSLGQGLEFLIYFQGNSAPDKSGLPSDRFSAERTGGSVSTLTIQRTQQEDSAVYLCASSLRRGQGPLFYGYTFGSGTRLTVV.

The V gene is TRBV9, the J gene TRBJ2-3; D unresolved. Trimming removed 0 bases from V and 4 bases from J, with 12 bases in between. This CDR3 spans 15 amino acids. Germline CDR1 is SGDLS and CDR2 is YYNGEE. CDR3 loop: CASSVVASNADTQYF. In DNA form, the CDR3 reads TGTGCCAGCAGCGTAGTGGCCAGTAACGCAGATACGCAGTATTTT.

This chain links TRBV11-2 with TRBJ2-1; 7 bases match TRBD1. Trimming at V came to 6 bases and at J to 5 bases, leaving 7 bases not matched to a gene. The CDR3 has 14 amino acids. Germline CDR1 SGHAT, CDR2 FQNNGV. CDR3 DNA sequence: TGTGCCAGCAGATTCCGGGACAGAGACAATGAGCAGTTCTTC. Translating gives CASRFRDRDNEQFF.

The chain is built from TRBV6-1 and TRBJ2-3; 11 bases agree with TRBD2. Germline trimming cut 4 bases from V and 5 bases from J; bases unmatched to any gene: 2. This CDR3 is 14 amino acids long. Germline V CDR1 and CDR2: MNHNS, SASEGT. CDR3 region: CASSVSGGEDTQYF. The CDR3 DNA follows: TGTGCCAGCAGTGTTAGCGGGGGGGAAGATACGCAGTATTTT.

The chain carries TRBV2 and TRBJ2-5; D may be TRBD1 (6 bases). The CDR3 extends over 14 amino acids. V shed 5 bases and J shed 1 base, with 11 bases lying between them. CDR1 and CDR2 from the germline V gene are SNHLY and FYNNEI. The CDR3 loop reads CASSQTGTQETQYF. CDR3 coding DNA: TGTGCCAGCAGTCAAACAGGGACCCAAGAGACCCAGTACTTC.

V is TRBV9 and J is TRBJ2-3, with a tentative D call TRBD2 (5 bases). CDR3 length equals 16 residues. Per the germline V gene, CDR1 is SGDLS and CDR2 is YYNGEE. V lost 1 base and J lost 1, with 13 bases in between. The CDR3 reads CASSVRGDGGTDTQYF. CDR3 DNA: TGTGCCAGCAGCGTACGAGGAGACGGGGGCACAGATACGCAGTATTTT.

The chain couples TRBV2 to TRBJ1-2, with D perhaps matching TRBD1 (5 bases). CDR3 length equals 14 residues. Germline CDR1 SNHLY, CDR2 FYNNEI. With 4 bases removed from V and 6 bases from J, the gap between germline ends came to 15 bases. Written as DNA, the CDR3 is TGTGCCAGCAGTGGGGGCGTTGGGTTTGATGGCTACACCTTC. This translates into CASSGGVGFDGYTF.

The chain has TRBV6-1 and TRBJ1-1; the D gene is possibly TRBD1 (5 bases). The CDR3 spans 14 residues. Per the germline V gene, CDR1 is MNHNS and CDR2 is SASEGT. V shed 0 bases and J shed 8 bases, with 13 bases lying between them. CDR3 bases: TGTGCCAGCAGTGAAGCATGGGGGAGGGTCGAAGCTTTCTTT. Amino acid sequence: CASSEAWGRVEAFF.

The gene calls are TRBV2 and TRBJ2-5; D could derive from TRBD1 or TRBD2 (5 bases each). Looked up from germline, CDR1 is SNHLY and CDR2 is FYNNEI. CDR3 length: 15 amino acids. V was shortened by 2 bases and J by 3 bases, with 13 bases between the two germline ends. The CDR3 nucleotides are TGTGCCAGCAGTGAAACCGCCGGGACCAAAGAGACCCAGTACTTC. As protein: CASSETAGTKETQYF.

The chain carries TRBV7-9 and TRBJ2-5; 7 bases agree with TRBD1. Germline V gene lookup returns CDR1 SEHNR and CDR2 FQNEAQ (reference sequence). J lost 2 bases, V lost 1 base, and 4 bases had no gene match. The CDR3 is 15 residues long. CDR3 loop: CASSLGGQLQETQYF. The CDR3 DNA is TGTGCCAGCAGCTTAGGGGGACAGCTTCAAGAGACCCAGTACTTC.

This chain connects TRBV5-4 to TRBJ2-3; 10 bases line up with TRBD2. The CDR3 runs 16 residues. The V segment lost 2 bases and the J segment 1 base; nucleotides outside the gene matches: 4. Germline V gene data show CDR1 as SGHNT and CDR2 as YYREEE (reference sequence). CDR3 residues: CASSFQRGGGTDTQYF. In DNA form, the CDR3 reads TGTGCCAGCAGCTTCCAGCGGGGGGGTGGCACAGATACGCAGTATTTT.

This clone was found once. This rearrangement joins TRBV11-3 to TRBJ2-2, with unresolved D. The germline V gene encodes CDR1 SGHNT and CDR2 YENEEA. Trimming removed 3 bases from V and 4 bases from J, with 6 bases in between. This CDR3 comprises 13 residues. Written as DNA, the CDR3 is TGTGCCAGCAGCTTGTTAATCACCGGGGAGCTGTTTTTT. Amino acid sequence: CASSLLITGELFF.

The chain's CDR3 is CASSLERAGTEAFF. The CDR3 coding sequence is TGTGCCAGCAGCTTAGAGAGGGCCGGAACTGAAGCTTTCTTT. The chain joins TRBV7-6 to TRBJ1-1; the D is unclear. The V gene lost 1 base and the J gene lost 5 bases, with 11 bases spanning the gap. CDR1 SGHVS and CDR2 FNYEAQ come from the germline V gene. The CDR3 totals 14 residues.

The rearrangement links TRBV28 to TRBJ2-1; 9 bases are a match to TRBD1. Trimming cost V 3 bases and J 9 bases; bases outside gene matches: 15. The CDR3 spans 17 residues. Germline values: CDR1 MDHEN, CDR2 SYDVKM. CDR3 sequence: CASSFPIRDRVRVEQFF. Here the CDR3 DNA reads TGTGCCAGCAGTTTTCCCATCCGGGACAGGGTTAGGGTTGAGCAGTTCTTC.

V gene TRBV5-1 combines with J gene TRBJ2-5; 8 bases are a match to TRBD1. Germline CDR1 reads SGHRS; CDR2 reads YFSETQ. The CDR3 is 15 residues long. V shed 4 bases and J 2 bases; nucleotides not matched to a gene: 7. The CDR3 DNA is TGCGCCAGCAGCACAGGACAGGGCGAACAAGAGACCCAGTACTTC. As protein: CASSTGQGEQETQYF.

The V gene is TRBV23-1, the J gene TRBJ1-1, with a possible D match to TRBD1 (6 bases). TRBV23-1 has ORF status, its function being uncertain. This CDR3 comprises 13 residues. Trimming took off 6 bases at V and 9 bases at J, with 17 bases between the two ends. Here the CDR3 DNA reads TGCGCCAGCAGCCCCTGGGGACATTTTAAAGCTTTCTTT. Protein sequence: CASSPWGHFKAFF.